These T cell receptor beta chains were read from a single sample in a study of T cell responses to AZD1222 COVID-19 vaccine. Measured with immunoSEQ multiplex PCR; TCRdb has only the in-frame clones, and not every one. This sample yields some 200,000 clones, of which approximately 93% are seen a single time; over 0.95% belongs to the top ten. Sample: peripheral blood, taken 28 days after the second AZD1222 dose. The receptors derive from an adult who received the AZD1222 COVID-19 vaccine. CDR3s include the opening cysteine and the closing phenylalanine or tryptophan.

v_call cdr3_aa
TRBV5-5 CASGDRDRVNEQYF
TRBV10-3 CAISVIGSSYNEQFF
TRBV11-2 CASSLGPGQKAFF
TRBV3-1/TRBV3-2 CASSQDTRTVAYEQYF
TRBV6-5 CASSYRVAGLEQFF
TRBV3-1/TRBV3-2 CASSAEGSNYGYTF
TRBV27 CASRSPAGRPDSNEQFF
TRBV2 CASSAVAGAYEQYF
TRBV14 CASSQASHANTEAFF
TRBV5-1 CASSYTTGSNQPQHF
TRBV6-5 CASSYQGNSPLHF
TRBV12-3/TRBV12-4 CASSLQGVTEAFF
TRBV7-9 CASSWRAPSATGELFF
TRBV18 CASSPQYRMNTEAFF
TRBV28 CASSSNYGYTF
TRBV6-1 CASSEQWYMNTEAFF